The clone carrying this T cell receptor (beta chain) was seen more than once but under ten times. The antigen is not known. Individual cDNA molecules were tagged with unique molecular identifiers, the study reported. TCRdb used MiXCR to reprocess the 5' RACE reads, holding one entry per CDR3 protein. The data show tens of thousands of distinct CDR3 sequences, approximately 13% seen once. This record comes from a study of early T cells in non-severe SARS-CoV-2 infection. The overall study: Sequencing used unsorted whole-blood bulk RNA, so chains lack pairing.

Broader study findings: Clonotype matching in VDJdb favored anti-spike CD8 responses and did not capture private and CD4 specificities.

CDR1 and CDR2 (germline): MNHEY, SVGAGI. This CDR3 is 16 amino acids long. Trimming stripped 5 bases from V and 6 bases from J, with 22 bases between. The sequence derives from an adult who was a healthcare worker with PCR-confirmed SARS-CoV-2 infection or an uninfected control (not recorded which). Input material: whole blood. The chain recombines TRBV6-5 with TRBJ1-1; tentative D call: TRBD1 (5 bases). The CDR3 DNA reads TGTGCCAGCAGTACCCCCCGCGCAGGGCCCACCGCTGAAGCTTTCTTT. Translation: CASSTPRAGPTAEAFF.